This entry lists 6 T cell receptor beta chains sequenced from one sample in a study of neurological immune-mediated disorders. TCRdb called the 5' RACE reads again in MiXCR, with one record for every CDR3 protein. The data hold 80,000 to 85,000 distinct CDR3 sequences, with approximately 2.8% observed a single time. The source material was PBMCs. The receptors were gathered from a woman in her 30s with multiple sclerosis.

This clonotype was counted ten times or more. The chain uses TRBV6-6 and TRBJ1-2; 7 nucleotides align to TRBD1. The CDR3 sequence is 16 residues long. From germline, CDR1 is MNHNY and CDR2 SVGAGI (reference sequence). V lost 6 bases to trimming and J lost 4 bases; unmatched junction nucleotides: 14. In DNA form, the CDR3 reads TGTGCCAGCAGCCACAACCGGGACAGTCAGACCTATGGCTACACCTTC. This encodes CASSHNRDSQTYGYTF.

This clonotype came up many times. The chain has TRBV12-3 or TRBV12-4 and TRBJ2-7, with D perhaps being TRBD1 or TRBD2 (5 bases each). V was trimmed by 6 bases and J by 3 bases, leaving 15 bases between them. The CDR3 runs to 14 residues. The CDR3 sequence: CASSLGTPIYEQYF. Written as DNA, the CDR3 is TGTGCCAGCAGCCTAGGGACCCCGATCTACGAGCAGTACTTC.

The table lists this clonotype with many counts. This rearrangement joins TRBV20-1 to TRBJ1-1, with TRBD1 identical over 8 bases. The germline gives CDR1 DFQATT, CDR2 SNEGSKA (reference sequence). The CDR3 length is 14 residues. V was clipped by 2 bases and J by 0 bases; unmatched bases: 2. The CDR3 nucleotides are TGCAGTGCTAGACGGACAGGGATGAACACTGAAGCTTTCTTT. Encoded protein: CSARRTGMNTEAFF.

This clonotype was found many times. The chain joins TRBV7-2 to TRBJ2-3, with TRBD2 as a possible D gene (6 bases). Germline V gene data show CDR1 as SGHTA and CDR2 as FQGNSA. V was cut by 5 bases and J by 0 bases, with 9 bases left in between. CDR3 length: 14 amino acids. The CDR3 DNA reads TGTGCCAGCAGCGTGGGACTTAGCACAGATACGCAGTATTTT. Amino acid sequence: CASSVGLSTDTQYF.

This clonotype was seen at least ten times. CDR3 amino acids: CASSPTGNYGYTF. The CDR3 nucleotides read TGTGCCAGCAGCCCTACAGGGAACTATGGCTACACCTTC. The rearrangement links TRBV27 to TRBJ1-2; a weak D match, TRBD1 (6 bases). Trimming shortened V by 6 bases and J by 2 bases, and 10 bases separated the two germline ends. In germline, CDR1 is MNHEY, CDR2 SMNVEV (reference sequence). There are 13 residues in the CDR3.

This clonotype was observed at least ten times. The genes are TRBV29-1 and TRBJ1-1; unclear D gene. This CDR3 has 14 residues. The germline CDR1 and CDR2 sequences are SQVTM and ANQGSEA. The V end was cut by 3 bases, the J end by 3 bases, with 14 bases between. CDR3 bases: TGCAGCGTTGATGGACTCCCCTTCGACACTGAAGCTTTCTTT. It specifies CSVDGLPFDTEAFF.